This T cell receptor beta chain was obtained from a study of cytomegalovirus exposure and HLA in healthy donors (dated by TCRdb to about 2017). Study-wide context: An earlier analysis of some 500 of the donors reported approximately 270 Gb of sequence data and some 100 million unique TCR beta sequences from about 179 million T cells. A few DR-DQ haplotypes were handled as single units for association and clustering because linkage in the cohort was strong. In an earlier analysis of about 590 of the donors, high-throughput TCR beta sequencing was used to judge whether each TCR beta V gene segment behaved as functional or pseudogenic. Rather than using new phenotypic data, the later analysis identified candidate immune exposures from TCR beta sequences and from how often those sequences occurred across donors. Across 398 genotyped donors of the cohort, an average of approximately 240,000 unique TCR beta nucleotide sequences per donor were sequenced, and roughly a sixth of those sequences were non-productive. A later genetic analysis used genome-wide SNP genotypes for 398 of the 666 donors, treating that subset as a discovery cohort. Every discovery cohort repertoire had been produced on one sequencing platform. About 310 gigabases of sequencing data and some 85 million unique TCR sequences were included in an early release covering roughly 600 HLA-typed donors. The study aimed to test whether signatures of past pathogen exposure could be identified by cataloging public T cell receptors. Class I and class II HLA loci were covered by the typing at four-digit resolution. The study combined high-throughput TCR immunosequencing, statistical association of individual TCRs with disease status, and machine learning to predict cytomegalovirus infection status. Of the 300 to 450 genotyped donors, around 81% fell in the genetic ancestry cluster associated with self-reported Caucasian donors. Donor age, sex, ethnicity and CMV serostatus were collected together with the repertoire data. The number of donors typed differed by locus, with about 620-630 for A, B, C, DRB1 and DQB1, about 500 for DQA1, 606 for DPA1, and some 470 for DPB1. The T cell repertoires of 666 subjects were profiled by immunosequencing and related to cytomegalovirus serostatus. A later analysis re-examined previously published TCR beta repertoires from roughly 720 donors and added high-resolution HLA genotyping to investigate patterns of TCR occurrence. In addition to the first cohort of 666 subjects, a separate validation cohort of under 150 different subjects was used.

The CDR3 goes from the cysteine to the phenylalanine over 16 residues. The sequence is cut down to CDR3 DNA, 48 bases in frame from base 1. CDR1 and CDR2 are drawn from the germline V gene: SGHTA, FQGNSA. Relative to germline, V is missing 3 bases and J is missing 4 bases, with 7 bases of the junction outside any gene match. The cohort consisted of more than 650 healthy bone marrow donors. All cohort members were sampled while nominally healthy, although unrecorded immune exposures were likely present. The donor tested CMV seropositive, placing the donor among the 290 or so seropositive members of the cohort. A peripheral blood sample was provided by each donor, and peripheral blood mononuclear cells were used for TCR beta sequencing. The Qiagen DNeasy Blood Extraction Kit was used to extract genomic DNA from the blood cell samples. With regard to this clone: No cognate antigen has been identified for it. Per-nucleotide qualities are absent, and no much larger clonotype sits a single base away.

General study outcomes and caveats: The only immune exposure information available for the cohort was CMV serostatus. The classifier was reported to diagnose cytomegalovirus status with high specificity and sensitivity in both the original and validation cohorts. A few of the identified cytomegalovirus-associated TCR beta chains were confirmed in vitro to be specific for cytomegalovirus antigens. Linkage disequilibrium might explain the correlated functional status among segregating V segments, but an unknown experimental factor could not be excluded. Because some donors lacked HLA typing at each locus, the association tests relied only on the typed subset. Approximately 16 rarely observed V segments, including chromosome 9 orphons, were excluded from the earlier analysis of about 500 of the donors because counts were too low. Across donors, most TCR sequences were observed very rarely, whereas some public TCRs were present in many individuals. V-gene and J-gene trimming of TCR beta chains was associated with a missense DCLRE1C variant in a later genetic analysis, and the association was replicated in an independent cohort. Presence/absence analyses assumed roughly uniform sequencing depth across donors, an assumption that may not hold. A further reported finding was that TCR beta sequences accurately predicted the HLA-A and HLA-B alleles for most subjects in the first cohort. A later analysis associated approximately 17,000 TCR beta sequences with specific HLA alleles at a false discovery rate of 0.05. The 87-base-pair reads could not distinguish some IMGT-functional V segments, including TRBV6-2 and TRBV6-3, so those segments were excluded. It was suggested by the authors that the approach could potentially be generalized to other disease states and immunological phenotypes. In a later genetic analysis, fewer N-insertions in productive TCRs were reported among donors in an Asian-associated ancestry cluster than the 666-donor mean. Compared with equally common non-associated chains, HLA-associated TCR beta chains in a later analysis were more clonally expanded and had lower generation probabilities. In a later analysis, several top co-occurrence clusters were reported to appear linked to parvovirus B19, influenza, CMV and Epstein-Barr virus. This cohort had only TCR beta chains sequenced, and the lack of alpha or paired-chain data limited which features could be detected. A cluster of highly shared sequence variants was judged likely to be a technical artifact of the sequencing pipeline. The study listed 164 TCR beta chains as associated with cytomegalovirus. In an earlier analysis of 450 to 750 of the donors, most TCR beta V segments appeared in productive rearrangements about 87% or about 30% of the time, broadly matching IMGT annotations. A later analysis found that TCR association rates varied across HLA loci, with DRB1 alleles showing the most associated TCRs and HLA-C alleles the fewest. Strong co-occurrence of HLA alleles, especially DR and DQ, made assigning TCR associations to individual alleles difficult. Most CMV-associated TCR beta chains appeared to be HLA-restricted in a later analysis, and the HLA associations seemed to be driven largely by CMV exposure.

The library was produced with the immunoSEQ multiplex PCR assay. For the multiplex PCR, a mixture combining 60 forward primers for TCR Vbeta segments and 13 reverse primers for TCR Jbeta segments was used. A multiplex PCR assay on genomic DNA amplified the CDR3 region of rearranged TCR beta genes. Amplified TCR beta libraries were sequenced as 87-base-pair reads on the Illumina HiSeq System. Turning to the authors' computational methods: A later analysis tallied around 82 million unique TCR beta chains across the approximately 670 repertoires, and about 10 million of those chains were shared by two or more donors. Raw reads were error-corrected and collapsed into unique sequences with a nearest-neighbor algorithm that merged closely related sequences to remove PCR and sequencing errors. V, D and J gene segments were assigned by aligning CDR3 sequences to IMGT reference sequences. Each retained sequence needed at least a six-nucleotide match to both a V gene segment and a J gene segment. A rearrangement counted as productive if the CDR3 had no stop codons and remained in frame with V and J, and every other rearrangement counted as non-productive. CDR3 was defined by IMGT convention, running from the second conserved V-encoded cysteine to the conserved J-encoded phenylalanine. The earlier analysis of some 600 of the donors excluded sequences that lacked an unambiguous match to a single V gene segment. In an earlier analysis of around 590 of the donors, a V segment was called functional when productive rearrangements were above 56.7%, and segregating when the standard deviation between donors exceeded 5%. A statistical classification framework was developed to diagnose cytomegalovirus status using the catalog of TCR beta chain sequences. A later analysis assigned V and J genes by comparing TCR nucleotide sequences with IMGT/GENE-DB human TR gene sequences. A later analysis assigned CDR3 sequences and most-parsimonious VDJ recombination scenarios with the TCRdist pipeline. In a later analysis, each TCR beta chain was defined by its CDR3 amino acid sequence together with its V-gene family, and reads lacking a unique V-gene family were excluded. A later analysis removed 592 highly shared, low-generation-probability nucleotide sequences to deal with suspected cross-contamination and a sequencing artifact. For each public chain, a later analysis derived a clonal expansion index from normalized ranks of inferred template counts within each repertoire. In a later analysis, generation probabilities were computed using a VDJ recombination model fitted to out-of-frame rearrangements, and the results were checked against IGoR. In a later analysis, hypergeometric tests were used to score TCR-TCR, TCR-HLA and TCR-CMV co-occurrence, with a repertoire-size bias correction applied to TCR pairs. In a later analysis, false discovery rates were estimated by permuting HLA or CMV assignments 20 times. In a later analysis, co-occurring TCRs were grouped with DBSCAN, and TCRdist sequence similarity was added when clustering was performed within HLA-allele-positive subsets. Repertoires with fewer than 30,000 or more than 120,000 public chains, plus five repertoires with anomalous nucleotide sharing, were excluded from co-occurrence clustering. Imported from immuneACCESS, the table was reduced by TCRdb to in-frame sequences with V and J called. These copies leave out some clones; in studies compared against another copy, an unresolved V gene accounts for under half, and the cause of the remainder is not known. The DNA was the basis for D and trimming; V, J and clone size are from that table. The sample data list about 140,000 clones, and approximately 84% of these were observed just once. The ten largest make up about 1.5% of the sample.

Sequencing used PBMCs. This sequence was found in a man aged 25 to 40 in good health and CMV-seropositive. This chain is built from TRBV7-2 and TRBJ2-1, and 9 junctional nucleotides match TRBD2. The CDR3 protein: CASSLYLAGAYNEQFF. The sequenced DNA: TGTGCCAGCAGCTTGTACTTAGCGGGAGCTTACAATGAGCAGTTCTTC.